This T cell receptor beta chain was profiled in a study of CD4+ T cells in melanoma. Measured with immunoSEQ multiplex PCR; TCRdb has only the in-frame clones, and not every one. In the table there are some 13,000 clones, more than 60% of which are singletons. Study-level results: CD8+ T cell, macrophage and B cell function reportedly correlated with neoantigen-specific CD4+ T cells. In melanoma, neoantigen-specific CD4+ T cells reportedly differed in differentiation state.

To note about this clone: The target antigen is unknown.

Sequencing was performed on cells from a culture (not recorded whether cultured in vitro). The TCR was taken from a human donor with melanoma.

CDR3 nucleotides: TGTGCCAGCTCACCGGGTTCAGGGCAAAGGGGCTACACCTTC. Translated: CASSPGSGQRGYTF. The J gene is TRBJ1-2, the V gene TRBV18; a weak D match, TRBD1 (5 bases). Trimming shortened V by 3 bases and J by 8 bases, and 16 bases separated the two germline ends. Germline V lookup: CDR1 KGHSH, CDR2 LQKENI. The CDR3 consists of 14 residues. Full variable domain (missing parts from reference TRBV18 and TRBJ1-2): NAGVMQNPRHLVRRRGQEARLRCSPMKGHSHVYWYRQLPEEGLKFMVYLQKENIIDESGMPKERFSAEFPKEGPSILRIQQVVRGDSAAYFCASSPGSGQRGYTFGSGTRLTVV.